Below, one TCR beta chain is given with its context. What it recognizes is unknown. Primers included in the PCR were 60 Vbeta and 13 Jbeta primers. The repertoire was sequenced with immunoSEQ multiplex PCR; TCRdb's copy has only in-frame clones and lacks some. Of about 80,000 clones listed, approximately 62% were seen once; the top ten hold roughly 4%. The V gene's germline CDR1 is SQVTM and CDR2 ANQGSEA. The CDR3 sequence is 14 residues long. V shed 4 bases and J shed 0 bases, with 11 bases lying between them. The sample is drawn from a study of cytomegalovirus exposure and HLA in healthy donors. Notes on the study in general: Some TCR beta chains (roughly 160 of them) were listed as cytomegalovirus-associated.

J is TRBJ2-3 and V is TRBV29-1, with D tentatively TRBD2 (6 bases). The source material was PBMCs. The source of this sequence is a male donor in good health and CMV-seropositive. Here the CDR3 DNA reads TGCAGCGTTGGAGTTCGGGGGAGCACAGATACGCAGTATTTT. This gives the protein CSVGVRGSTDTQYF.